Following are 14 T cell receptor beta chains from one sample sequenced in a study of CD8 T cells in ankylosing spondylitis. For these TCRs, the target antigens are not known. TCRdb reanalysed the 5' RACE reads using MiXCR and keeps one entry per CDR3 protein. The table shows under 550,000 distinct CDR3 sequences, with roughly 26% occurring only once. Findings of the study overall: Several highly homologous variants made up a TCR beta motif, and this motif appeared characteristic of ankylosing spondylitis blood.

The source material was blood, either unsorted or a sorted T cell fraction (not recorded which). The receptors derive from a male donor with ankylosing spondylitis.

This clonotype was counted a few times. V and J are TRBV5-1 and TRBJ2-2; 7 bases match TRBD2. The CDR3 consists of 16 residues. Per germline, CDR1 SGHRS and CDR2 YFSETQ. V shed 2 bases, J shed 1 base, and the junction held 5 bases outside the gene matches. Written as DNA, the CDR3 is TGCGCCAGCAGCTTAAAGTTAGCGGGGAACACCGGGGAGCTGTTTTTT. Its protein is CASSLKLAGNTGELFF.

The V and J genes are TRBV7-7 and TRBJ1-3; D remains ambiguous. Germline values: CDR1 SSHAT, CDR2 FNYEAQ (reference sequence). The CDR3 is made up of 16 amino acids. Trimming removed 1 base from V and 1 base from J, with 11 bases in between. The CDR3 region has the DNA TGTGCCAGCAGCTTAGGGCCAGCCAGATCTGGAAACACCATATATTTT. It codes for CASSLGPARSGNTIYF.

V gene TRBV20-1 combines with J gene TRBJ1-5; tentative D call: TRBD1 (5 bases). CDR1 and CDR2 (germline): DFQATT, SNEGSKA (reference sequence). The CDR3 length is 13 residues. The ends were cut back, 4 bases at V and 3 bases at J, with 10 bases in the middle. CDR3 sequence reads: CSAIQGTNQPQHF. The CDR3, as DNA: TGCAGTGCTATTCAGGGAACCAATCAGCCCCAGCATTTT.

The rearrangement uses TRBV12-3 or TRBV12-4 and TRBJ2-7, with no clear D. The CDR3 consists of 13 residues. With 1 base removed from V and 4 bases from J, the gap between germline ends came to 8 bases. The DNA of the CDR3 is TGTGCCAGCAGTTTAGGTCATTATTACGAGCAGTACGTC. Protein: CASSLGHYYEQYV.

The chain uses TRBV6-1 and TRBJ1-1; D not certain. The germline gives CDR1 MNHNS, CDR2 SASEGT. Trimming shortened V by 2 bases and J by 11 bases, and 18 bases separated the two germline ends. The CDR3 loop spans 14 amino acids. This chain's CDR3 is CASSEPRVGKRAFF. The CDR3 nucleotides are TGTGCCAGCAGTGAACCGAGAGTTGGCAAACGGGCTTTCTTT.

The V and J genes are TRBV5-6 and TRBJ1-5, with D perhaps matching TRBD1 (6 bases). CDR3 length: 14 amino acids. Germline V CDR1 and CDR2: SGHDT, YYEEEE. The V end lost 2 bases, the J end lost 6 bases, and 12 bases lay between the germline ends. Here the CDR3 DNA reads TGTGCCAGCAGCTTAACAGGGAGGACTCAGCCCCAGCATTTT. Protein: CASSLTGRTQPQHF.

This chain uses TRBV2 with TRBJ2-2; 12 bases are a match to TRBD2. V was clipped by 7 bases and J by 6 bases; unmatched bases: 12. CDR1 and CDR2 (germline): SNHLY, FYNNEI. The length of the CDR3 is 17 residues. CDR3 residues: CASKRLAGATGAGELFF. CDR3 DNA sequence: TGTGCCAGCAAACGACTAGCGGGAGCGACTGGAGCCGGGGAGCTGTTTTTT.

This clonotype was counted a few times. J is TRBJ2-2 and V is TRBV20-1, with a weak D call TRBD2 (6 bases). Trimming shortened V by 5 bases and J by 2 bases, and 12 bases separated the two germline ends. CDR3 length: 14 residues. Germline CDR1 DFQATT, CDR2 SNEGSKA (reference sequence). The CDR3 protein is CSASRDFNTGELFF. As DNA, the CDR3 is TGCAGTGCTTCACGGGACTTTAACACCGGGGAGCTGTTTTTT.

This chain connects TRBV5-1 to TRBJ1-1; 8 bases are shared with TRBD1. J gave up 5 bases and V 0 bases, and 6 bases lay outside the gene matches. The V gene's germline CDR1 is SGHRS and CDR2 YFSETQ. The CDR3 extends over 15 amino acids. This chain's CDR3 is CASSLGTGRSTEAFF. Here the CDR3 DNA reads TGCGCCAGCAGCTTGGGGACAGGGAGGAGTACTGAAGCTTTCTTT.

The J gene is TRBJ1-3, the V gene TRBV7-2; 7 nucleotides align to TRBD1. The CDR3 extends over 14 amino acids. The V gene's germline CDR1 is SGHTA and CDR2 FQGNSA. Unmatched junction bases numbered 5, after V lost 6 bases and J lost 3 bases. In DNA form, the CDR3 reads TGTGCCAGCAGACCGACAGGGATTGGAAACACCATATATTTT. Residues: CASRPTGIGNTIYF.

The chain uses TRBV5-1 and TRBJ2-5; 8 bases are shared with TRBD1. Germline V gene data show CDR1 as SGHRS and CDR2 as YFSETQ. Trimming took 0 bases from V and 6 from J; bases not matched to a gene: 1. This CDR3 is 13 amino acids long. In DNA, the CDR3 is TGCGCCAGCAGCTTGGGACAGGGGAAGACCCAGTACTTC. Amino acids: CASSLGQGKTQYF.

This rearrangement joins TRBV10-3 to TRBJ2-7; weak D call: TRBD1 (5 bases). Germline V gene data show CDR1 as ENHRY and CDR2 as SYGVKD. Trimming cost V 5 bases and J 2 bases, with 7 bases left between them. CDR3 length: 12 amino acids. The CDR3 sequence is CAISPGTYEQYV. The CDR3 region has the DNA TGTGCCATCAGTCCAGGGACCTACGAGCAGTACGTC.

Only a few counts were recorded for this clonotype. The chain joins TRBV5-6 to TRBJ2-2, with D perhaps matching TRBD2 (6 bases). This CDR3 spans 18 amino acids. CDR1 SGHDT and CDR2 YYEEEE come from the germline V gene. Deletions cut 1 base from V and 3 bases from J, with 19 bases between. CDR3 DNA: TGTGCCAGCAGCTTGACGCGGAGGAGGGTTTCGTACACCGGGGAGCTGTTTTTT. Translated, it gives CASSLTRRRVSYTGELFF.

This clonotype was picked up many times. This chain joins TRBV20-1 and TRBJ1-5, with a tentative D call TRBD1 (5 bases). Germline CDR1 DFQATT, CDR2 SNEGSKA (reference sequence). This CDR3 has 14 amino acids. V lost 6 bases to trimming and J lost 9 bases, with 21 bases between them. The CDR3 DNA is TGCAGTGCGCCTCTCGGGACCGTCCAGGGGCCCCAGCATTTT. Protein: CSAPLGTVQGPQHF.